The clone carrying this TCR beta chain was observed a few times. These data are taken from a study of T-cell reconstitution after alpha-beta-depleted transplantation in children. The CDR3 is 12 residues long. V was pared by 6 bases and J by 4 bases, with 10 bases between. Germline lookup yields CDR1 SQVTM and CDR2 ANQGSEA. Preparation of the TCRbeta library was carried out with unique molecular identifiers. From the PCR reads, TCRdb called clonotypes with MiXCR, one entry per CDR3 protein. The table lists about 420,000 distinct CDR3 sequences, approximately 11% of them singletons. The receptor comes from a human donor who donated a stem cell graft to a child with acute myeloid leukemia. Sample: PBMCs from the stem cell graft donor, taken from the stem cell graft. The chain carries TRBV29-1 and TRBJ2-1; D unresolved. The CDR3 loop is CSVQPSYNEQFF. Here the CDR3 DNA reads TGCAGCGTCCAACCCTCGTACAATGAGCAGTTCTTC.